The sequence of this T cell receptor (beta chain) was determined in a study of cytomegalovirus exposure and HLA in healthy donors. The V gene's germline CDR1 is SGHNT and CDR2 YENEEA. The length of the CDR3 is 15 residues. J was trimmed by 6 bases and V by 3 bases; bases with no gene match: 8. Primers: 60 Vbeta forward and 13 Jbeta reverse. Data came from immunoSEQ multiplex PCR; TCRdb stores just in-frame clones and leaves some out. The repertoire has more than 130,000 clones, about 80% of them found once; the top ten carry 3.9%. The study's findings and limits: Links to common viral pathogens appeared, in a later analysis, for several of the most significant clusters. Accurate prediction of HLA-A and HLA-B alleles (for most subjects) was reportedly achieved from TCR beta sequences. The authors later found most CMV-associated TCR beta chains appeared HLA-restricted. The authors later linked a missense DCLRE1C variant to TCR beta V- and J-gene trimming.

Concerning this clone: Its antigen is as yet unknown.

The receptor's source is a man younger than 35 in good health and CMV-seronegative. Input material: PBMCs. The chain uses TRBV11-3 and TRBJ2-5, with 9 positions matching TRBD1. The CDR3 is CASSFLGQGLQTQYF. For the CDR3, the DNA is TGTGCCAGCAGCTTCCTCGGACAGGGGTTACAGACCCAGTACTTC.